The clone carrying this T cell receptor beta chain was counted a few times. Its specificity is unknown. Trimming removed 3 bases at V and 14 bases at J, with 17 bases between. This CDR3 has 12 residues. Germline CDR1 reads SQVTM; CDR2 reads ANQGSEA. This entry is derived from a study of blood T cells in healthy people across ages. Study outcomes and limitations: It was held that diversity estimates obtained from one million T cells represented underestimates. Per-million-T-cell TCR beta diversity fell roughly linearly with age.

A J-beta primer mix and a sample-barcoded 5' primer were used in a second PCR of about 6 to 12 cycles. Each cDNA was tagged by a template-switch adaptor containing 12 random nucleotides. TCRdb fed the 5' RACE reads into MiXCR, producing one record per CDR3 protein. The sample yields roughly 800,000 distinct CDR3 sequences, 55% to 70% seen once. V and J are TRBV29-1 and TRBJ2-1, with D unclear. Material for sequencing was blood. This TCR came from a man aged 25-45 years in good health. As DNA, the CDR3 is TGCAGCGTTGAGGATCCTGGTCTGGTTAAGTTCTTC. Protein sequence: CSVEDPGLVKFF.